Following are 30 T cell receptor beta chains from one sample sequenced in a study of T cell responses to AZD1222 COVID-19 vaccine. Repertoires were generated with immunoSEQ multiplex PCR, while TCRdb's copy carries only in-frame clones and drops some. This table holds more than 75,000 clones, around 93% found once. The sample consisted of peripheral blood, taken 28 days after the second AZD1222 dose. Receptors originate from an adult who received the AZD1222 COVID-19 vaccine.

The J gene is TRBJ1-5, the V gene TRBV4-3; no definite D call. V lost 0 bases and J lost 2, with 2 bases in between. Germline V gene sequence: CDR1 LGHNA, CDR2 YSLEER. This CDR3 is 13 amino acids long. The CDR3 coding sequence is TGCGCCAGCAGCCAAGACGGCAATCAGCCCCAGCATTTT. Amino acid sequence: CASSQDGNQPQHF.

J is TRBJ2-1 and V is TRBV7-3; 11 bases agree with TRBD2. The CDR3 length is 15 residues. Germline V lookup: CDR1 SGHTA, CDR2 FQGTGA. V lost 5 bases to trimming and J lost 7 bases; unmatched junction nucleotides: 7. The CDR3 loop is CASSPLTSGTNEQFF. The DNA of the CDR3 is TGTGCCAGCAGCCCGTTGACTAGCGGGACGAATGAGCAGTTCTTC. Full variable domain (rest looked up from reference TRBV7-3 and TRBJ2-1): GAGVSQTPSNKVTEKGKYVELRCDPISGHTALYWYRQSLGQGPEFLIYFQGTGAADDSGLPNDRFFAVRPEGSVSTLKIQRTERGDSAVYLCASSPLTSGTNEQFFGPGTRLTVL.

The chain combines TRBV5-6 with TRBJ2-3, with 7 nucleotides matching TRBD2. V gave up 1 base and J gave up 3 bases; unmatched junction bases: 5. Looked up from germline, CDR1 is SGHDT and CDR2 is YYEEEE. This CDR3 is 15 amino acids long. CDR3: CASSLWAGATDTQYF. As DNA, the CDR3 is TGTGCCAGCAGCTTGTGGGCGGGAGCGACAGATACGCAGTATTTT.

V and J are TRBV19 and TRBJ1-1; D possibly corresponds to TRBD1 (5 bases). The germline V gene has CDR1 LNHDA and CDR2 SQIVND (reference sequence). CDR3 length equals 13 residues. V was trimmed by 10 bases and J by 6 bases, leaving 18 bases between them. Here the CDR3 DNA reads TGTGCCACTTCAGGGTTAAAGTATTCTGAAGCTTTCTTT. Translation: CATSGLKYSEAFF.

The chain carries TRBV7-9 and TRBJ1-1; D gene unclear. Trimming cost V 5 bases and J 9 bases, with 22 bases left between them. Germline CDR1 SEHNR, CDR2 FQNEAQ (reference sequence). CDR3 length: 15 amino acids. CDR3 protein: CASSAQDTAHGKAFF. The CDR3 nucleotides are TGTGCCAGCAGCGCCCAAGACACCGCCCACGGAAAAGCTTTCTTT.

The rearrangement joins TRBV3-1 (or the pseudogene TRBV3-2) to TRBJ2-7; D tentatively reads TRBD1 or TRBD2 (5 bases each). This CDR3 is built from 15 residues. Trimming removed 4 bases from V and 0 bases from J, with 13 bases in between. CDR1 is LGHDT and CDR2 is YNNKEL in the germline V gene (reference sequence). CDR3: CASSPWDQSSYEQYF. CDR3 bases: TGTGCCAGCAGCCCGTGGGACCAGAGCTCCTACGAGCAGTACTTC.

This clone was seen once. This chain joins TRBV6-5 and TRBJ1-1; 9 nucleotides match TRBD1. The CDR3 consists of 14 residues. The germline V gene encodes CDR1 MNHEY and CDR2 SVGAGI. J was trimmed by 6 bases and V by 3 bases; bases with no gene match: 5. The CDR3 nucleotides read TGTGCCAGCAGTTATCAGGGACAGGGCTCTGAAGCTTTCTTT. It yields the protein CASSYQGQGSEAFF.

The V and J genes are TRBV5-1 and TRBJ2-7; TRBD2 aligns across 9 bases. This CDR3 is 15 amino acids long. V dropped 1 base and J dropped 6; count of bases not matched to a gene: 8. In germline, CDR1 is SGHRS, CDR2 YFSETQ. As DNA, the CDR3 is TGCGCCAGCAGCTTGACTAGCGGGCCCGGGTCCGAGCAGTACTTC. Its protein product is CASSLTSGPGSEQYF.

V gene TRBV28 combines with J gene TRBJ1-2; 7 bases are shared with TRBD1. This CDR3 has 14 residues. Germline CDR1 reads MDHEN; CDR2 reads SYDVKM. Trimming removed 6 bases from V and 4 bases from J; junction bases left unmatched: 8. CDR3 coding DNA: TGTGCCAGCAGCCGCGGACAGGCGGGCTATGGCTACACCTTC. It codes for CASSRGQAGYGYTF.

This clone was counted between two and nine times. CDR3 nucleotide sequence: TGTGCCAGCAGCACAGGAGGCCTTGGGTACAATGAGCAGTTCTTC. Translating gives CASSTGGLGYNEQFF. This chain uses TRBV9 with TRBJ2-1; D assignment may be TRBD1 or TRBD2 (5 bases each). The CDR3 has 15 residues. The ends were cut back, 4 bases at V and 4 bases at J, with 15 bases in the middle. The V gene's germline CDR1 is SGDLS and CDR2 YYNGEE.

This clone showed up just once. CDR3 sequence (DNA): TGTGCCAGCACCATCCAACGGGGCAATGAGCAGTTCTTC. This sequence encodes CASTIQRGNEQFF. The chain has TRBV28 and TRBJ2-1; tentatively, D is TRBD2 (5 bases). This CDR3 comprises 13 residues. Trimming cost V 7 bases and J 6 bases, with 13 bases left between them. Looked up from germline, CDR1 is MDHEN and CDR2 is SYDVKM.

The chain carries TRBV5-1 and TRBJ2-7; tentative D call: TRBD2 (5 bases). The CDR3 totals 14 residues. Trimming cost V 4 bases and J 2 bases, with 13 bases left between them. CDR1 SGHRS and CDR2 YFSETQ come from the germline V gene. The CDR3 bases are TGCGCCAGCAGCCAAGAGTGGGAGACCTACGAGCAGTACTTC. Protein sequence: CASSQEWETYEQYF.

DNA for the CDR3: TGTGCCAGCAGTTTCTTGGGGGGAGCTTTCTTT. The encoded protein is CASSFLGGAFF. The V call is TRBV28, the J call TRBJ1-1, with a tentative D call TRBD1 (5 bases). From germline, CDR1 is MDHEN and CDR2 SYDVKM. V shed 3 bases and J shed 10 bases, with 9 bases lying between them. The CDR3 is made up of 11 amino acids.

The chain carries TRBV24-1 and TRBJ1-2; D is possibly TRBD1 (5 bases). The V end lost 4 bases, the J end lost 2 bases, and 10 bases lay between the germline ends. CDR1 KGHDR and CDR2 SFDVKD come from the germline V gene. This CDR3 has 14 amino acids. The DNA for the CDR3 is TGTGCCACCAGTGACACGCAGGGCAACTATGGCTACACCTTC. Translated, it gives CATSDTQGNYGYTF.

The V and J genes are TRBV28 and TRBJ2-7, with 11 nucleotides matching TRBD2. The CDR3 spans 16 residues. The trim removed 2 bases at V and 0 bases at J, leaving 3 bases unmatched. CDR1 is MDHEN, CDR2 SYDVKM, per germline. DNA for the CDR3: TGTGCCAGCAGTTTACCTGGACTAGCGGGCTCCTACGAGCAGTACTTC. As protein: CASSLPGLAGSYEQYF. The full variable domain, in which reference TRBV28 and TRBJ2-7 provide the parts outside the CDR3, is DVKVTQSSRYLVKRTGEKVFLECVQDMDHENMFWYRQDPGLGLRLIYFSYDVKMKEKGDIPEGYSVSREKKERFSLILESASTNQTSMYLCASSLPGLAGSYEQYFGPGTRLTVT.

The chain couples TRBV5-1 to TRBJ1-2; TRBD1 agrees at 9 bases. With 3 bases clipped from V and 1 base from J, the junction kept 4 bases outside the gene matches. CDR3 length: 15 residues. Germline CDR1 and CDR2: SGHRS and YFSETQ. The CDR3 protein is CASSWTGESNYGYTF. As DNA, the CDR3 is TGCGCCAGCAGCTGGACAGGGGAGAGTAACTATGGCTACACCTTC.

CDR3 sequence (DNA): TGTGCCAGCTCACCACCTCAGACCCACAATGAGCAGTTCTTC. Residues: CASSPPQTHNEQFF. This sequence joins TRBV18 and TRBJ2-1; D call uncertain. CDR3 length: 14 amino acids. Germline assignment: CDR1 KGHSH and CDR2 LQKENI. V was shortened by 0 bases and J by 5 bases, with 8 bases between the two germline ends.

CDR3 coding DNA: TGTGCCAGCAGTTACCCAGGGGTTTCTACGCAGTATTTT. The encoded protein is CASSYPGVSTQYF. The chain recombines TRBV6-5 with TRBJ2-3; D is possibly TRBD1 (6 bases). Germline V gene data show CDR1 as MNHEY and CDR2 as SVGAGI. The CDR3 loop spans 13 amino acids. Trimming shortened V by 2 bases and J by 8 bases, and 11 bases separated the two germline ends.

The rearrangement joins TRBV18 to TRBJ2-7; TRBD2 agrees at 14 bases. Germline loops: CDR1 KGHSH, CDR2 LQKENI. Trimming at V came to 3 bases and at J to 7 bases, leaving 5 bases not matched to a gene. The length of the CDR3 is 15 residues. CDR3 sequence (DNA): TGTGCCAGCTCACCGGGGACTAGCGGGAGACATGAGCAGTACTTC. Residues: CASSPGTSGRHEQYF.

This clone was seen only a few times. V gene TRBV19 combines with J gene TRBJ1-5, with 8 bases matching TRBD1. The V gene's germline CDR1 is LNHDA and CDR2 SQIVND (reference sequence). The ends lost 8 bases at V and 6 bases at J; junction bases unmatched: 6. The CDR3 runs 13 residues. The CDR3 reads CASLQGGGQPQHF. For the CDR3, the DNA is TGTGCCAGTTTACAGGGGGGGGGTCAGCCCCAGCATTTT. Complete variable domain (other parts from reference TRBV19 and TRBJ1-5): DGGITQSPKYLFRKEGQNVTLSCEQNLNHDAMYWYRQDPGQGLRLIYYSQIVNDFQKGDIAEGYSVSREKKESFPLTVTSAQKNPTAFYLCASLQGGGQPQHFGDGTRLSIL.

V usage is TRBV28 and J usage is TRBJ1-2; D is unclear. The CDR3 runs to 13 residues. Between the trimmed V and J ends, which lost 4 bases and 1 base, there was a span of 7 bases. Per germline, CDR1 MDHEN and CDR2 SYDVKM. CDR3 protein: CASSSSINYGYTF. CDR3 bases: TGTGCCAGCAGTTCCTCTATTAACTATGGCTACACCTTC.

The chain links TRBV6-5 to TRBJ1-5; TRBD1 is a possible D gene (5 bases). CDR1 and CDR2 (germline): MNHEY, SVGAGI. The CDR3 length is 13 residues. The germline V and J ends were trimmed by 0 bases and 7 bases, with 7 bases remaining between them. Here the CDR3 DNA reads TGTGCCAGCAGTTACTCGGACAAACAGCCCCAGCATTTT. Translation: CASSYSDKQPQHF.

The chain carries TRBV18 and TRBJ2-4; D is unresolved. The CDR3 has 16 amino acids. Trimming pared 3 bases from V and 6 bases from J, leaving 18 bases between. From germline, CDR1 is KGHSH and CDR2 LQKENI. The CDR3 DNA reads as TGTGCCAGCTCACCGGGGATTCCCCAACTTGGAAACATTCAGTACTTC. It encodes CASSPGIPQLGNIQYF.

With respect to this clone: The sample contains more than one DNA sequence encoding this CDR3. J is TRBJ1-2 and V is TRBV3-1 (or the pseudogene TRBV3-2), with D hard to call. In germline, CDR1 is LGHDT, CDR2 YNNKEL (reference sequence). The CDR3 covers 13 residues. V lost 2 bases, J lost 1 base, and 5 bases lay in between. DNA for the CDR3: TGTGCCAGCAGCCAACCAGGTAACTATGGCTACACCTTC. The encoded protein is CASSQPGNYGYTF.

V is TRBV5-4 and J is TRBJ2-5, with TRBD1 identical over 8 bases. Trimming cost V 3 bases and J 3 bases; bases outside gene matches: 4. The CDR3 totals 14 residues. CDR1 is SGHNT, CDR2 YYREEE, per germline (reference sequence). CDR3 loop: CASSSRDRKETQYF. The CDR3 region has the DNA TGTGCCAGCAGCTCCCGGGACAGGAAAGAGACCCAGTACTTC.

The V gene is TRBV5-4, the J gene TRBJ1-3; a weak D match, TRBD1 (5 bases). Trimming shortened V by 4 bases and J by 6 bases, and 20 bases separated the two germline ends. Germline CDR1 reads SGHNT; CDR2 reads YYREEE (reference sequence). The CDR3 runs to 16 residues. The CDR3 loop reads CASSRGGSTLENTIYF. CDR3 sequence (DNA): TGTGCCAGCAGCAGGGGTGGCAGCACTCTGGAAAACACCATATATTTT.

This chain connects TRBV10-3 to TRBJ2-3; D may match TRBD1 or TRBD2 (6 bases each). The V end lost 10 bases, the J end lost 0 bases, and 17 bases lay between the germline ends. The CDR3 is 15 residues long. Germline loops: CDR1 ENHRY, CDR2 SYGVKD. The CDR3: CATGGGMSSTDTQYF. The DNA for the CDR3 is TGTGCCACCGGGGGCGGGATGTCTAGCACAGATACGCAGTATTTT.

The chain links TRBV28 to TRBJ2-2, with a weak D call TRBD1 (5 bases). Germline CDR1 reads MDHEN; CDR2 reads SYDVKM. The CDR3 is made up of 15 amino acids. Trimming stripped 5 bases from V and 11 bases from J, with 21 bases between. The CDR3 bases are TGTGCCAGCAGTCTCAGAGGTTCCAGACAGAATGAGCTGTTTTTT. Its protein is CASSLRGSRQNELFF.

The chain is built from TRBV2 and TRBJ2-2; no firm D call. Germline V CDR1 and CDR2: SNHLY, FYNNEI. The CDR3 is 13 amino acids. V lost 7 bases, J lost 6 bases, and 12 bases lay in between. As DNA, the CDR3 is TGTGCCAGCATGGGTGAGATCCCCGGGGAGCTGTTTTTT. Translating gives CASMGEIPGELFF.

The V and J genes are TRBV13 and TRBJ1-1, with D unclear. V lost 3 bases to trimming and J lost 7 bases, with 6 bases between them. In germline, CDR1 is PRHDT, CDR2 FYEKMQ (reference sequence). CDR3 length: 11 amino acids. The CDR3 is CASSFRIEAFF. The CDR3 bases are TGTGCCAGCAGCTTCCGGATTGAAGCTTTCTTT.